A single sample gave rise to the 19 T cell receptor beta chains below, sequenced in a study of immune reconstitution after stem cell transplant in scleroderma. MiXCR was run by TCRdb on the RT-PCR reads, yielding one entry per CDR3 protein. This sample has around 4,400 distinct CDR3 sequences, with approximately 8.7% found just once. This sample was obtained before or after autologous hematopoietic stem cell transplantation (not recorded which). The receptor set was obtained from a male donor with systemic sclerosis.

This clonotype is medium-sized in the sample. The chain recombines TRBV3-1 with TRBJ1-1; perhaps TRBD1 as D (5 bases). The CDR3 consists of 14 residues. From germline, CDR1 is LGHDT and CDR2 YNNKEL (reference sequence). The V end was cut by 0 bases, the J end by 10 bases, with 15 bases between. CDR3 residues: CASSQEWKGPGAFF. CDR3 nucleotides: TGTGCCAGCAGCCAAGAATGGAAGGGGCCCGGAGCTTTCTTT.

The chain links TRBV7-9 to TRBJ1-2; maybe TRBD1 (5 bases). V lost 5 bases and J lost 4, with 20 bases in between. Germline V gene sequence: CDR1 SEHNR, CDR2 FQNEAQ (reference sequence). The CDR3 is 16 residues long. The CDR3 protein is CASSRPADRRFYGYTF. CDR3 nucleotides: TGTGCCAGCAGCCGCCCCGCCGACAGACGTTTCTATGGCTACACCTTC.

This clonotype is labeled medium-sized (0.01 to 0.1%). The rearrangement links TRBV14 to TRBJ2-7; maybe TRBD1 (6 bases). This CDR3 region has 14 residues. V was shortened by 3 bases and J by 2 bases, with 11 bases between the two germline ends. From germline, CDR1 is SGHDN and CDR2 FVKESK. CDR3 DNA: TGTGCCAGCAGCCAGGGTCGGACAGCCTACGAGCAGTACTTC. It specifies CASSQGRTAYEQYF.

The table lists this clonotype with a few counts. The rearrangement uses TRBV5-1 and TRBJ1-2; no clear D. Germline CDR1 reads SGHRS; CDR2 reads YFSETQ. V was pared by 0 bases and J by 2 bases, with 11 bases between. The CDR3 totals 15 residues. In DNA, the CDR3 is TGCGCCAGCAGCTTGGGCTCCACTAGGAACTATGGCTACACCTTC. Its translation is CASSLGSTRNYGYTF.

This chain links TRBV29-1 with TRBJ1-1; 8 nucleotides agree with TRBD1. Per the germline V gene, CDR1 is SQVTM and CDR2 is ANQGSEA. Germline trimming cut 3 bases from V and 7 bases from J; bases unmatched to any gene: 4. This CDR3 comprises 12 residues. The CDR3 coding sequence is TGCAGCGTTGATACACAGGGGGTTGAAGCTTTCTTT. Encoded protein: CSVDTQGVEAFF. The entire variable domain, with the rest obtained from reference TRBV29-1 and TRBJ1-1, is as follows: SAVISQKPSRDICQRGTSLTIQCQVDSQVTMMFWYRQQPGQSLTLIATANQGSEATYESGFVIDKFPISRPNLTFSTLTVSNMSPEDSSIYLCSVDTQGVEAFFGQGTRLTVV.

This clonotype was observed a handful of times. The chain employs TRBV4-3 and TRBJ1-1; D is unresolved. The V gene lost 2 bases and the J gene lost 0 bases, with 10 bases spanning the gap. The CDR3 totals 15 residues. Germline CDR1 LGHNA, CDR2 YSLEER. Here the CDR3 reads CASSQRTAMNTEAFF. CDR3 DNA: TGCGCCAGCAGCCAAAGGACGGCCATGAACACTGAAGCTTTCTTT.

The genes are TRBV5-1 and TRBJ2-1; TRBD2 aligns across 10 bases. CDR3 length equals 18 residues. Germline V CDR1 and CDR2: SGHRS, YFSETQ. After removal of 3 bases from V and 7 bases from J, the junction contained 16 bases not matched to a gene. The CDR3 loop reads CASSSGAWGAGGKNEQFF. CDR3 nucleotides: TGCGCCAGCAGCTCGGGGGCCTGGGGAGCGGGAGGGAAGAATGAGCAGTTCTTC.

This chain uses TRBV12-3 or TRBV12-4 with TRBJ2-7, with TRBD1 matching over 7 bases. V dropped 5 bases and J dropped 7; count of bases not matched to a gene: 14. The CDR3 has 15 amino acids. This CDR3 is CASSAGTVTTGEQYF. The CDR3 DNA follows: TGTGCCAGCAGTGCCGGGACAGTAACAACTGGGGAGCAGTACTTC.

By proportion, this clonotype is medium-sized. The chain carries TRBV5-1 and TRBJ2-1; TRBD2 is a possible D gene (5 bases). Germline-derived CDR1 and CDR2 are SGHRS and YFSETQ. The CDR3 is 15 amino acids. The V and J ends lost 0 bases and 0 bases respectively, with 7 bases between them. CDR3 sequence: CASSLAGSSYNEQFF. The CDR3 region has the DNA TGCGCCAGCAGCTTGGCGGGGAGCTCCTACAATGAGCAGTTCTTC.

The J gene is TRBJ1-1, the V gene TRBV7-2, with D uncertain. Trimming left V 1 base short and J 3 bases short, with 9 bases between. The CDR3 has 14 amino acids. Germline loops: CDR1 SGHTA, CDR2 FQGNSA. The CDR3 reads CASSLVPGYTEAFF. The CDR3 DNA is TGTGCCAGCAGCTTAGTCCCAGGATACACTGAAGCTTTCTTT.

By share, this clonotype counts as medium-sized. The chain carries TRBV20-1 and TRBJ1-1; a weak D match, TRBD1 (5 bases). The CDR3 runs 13 residues. V dropped 2 bases and J dropped 7 bases, with 14 bases sitting between them. CDR1 is DFQATT and CDR2 is SNEGSKA in the germline V gene (reference sequence). DNA of the CDR3: TGCAGTGCTAGACCTCTGGGGGAGATTGAAGCTTTCTTT. Translating it yields CSARPLGEIEAFF.

This clonotype has just a few counts. The chain uses TRBV29-1 and TRBJ2-5, with unresolved D. Trimming removed 4 bases at V and 1 base at J, with 13 bases between. CDR1 is SQVTM and CDR2 is ANQGSEA in the germline V gene. This CDR3 contains 14 residues. This CDR3 is CSVGAVGSQETQYF. In DNA, the CDR3 is TGCAGCGTTGGGGCAGTGGGGTCCCAAGAGACCCAGTACTTC.

This clonotype was seen only a few times. V is TRBV27 and J is TRBJ2-7, with TRBD1 matching 10 bases. The germline gives CDR1 MNHEY, CDR2 SMNVEV (reference sequence). The CDR3 consists of 18 residues. Trimming cost V 5 bases and J 2 bases; bases outside gene matches: 15. The CDR3 coding sequence is TGTGCCAGCAGTCCATTTCCCGACAGGGGGCAATGCCCCTACGAGCAGTACTTC. This gives the protein CASSPFPDRGQCPYEQYF.

The rearrangement links TRBV3-1 to TRBJ1-1; perhaps TRBD1 as D (6 bases). This CDR3 has 14 residues. CDR1 and CDR2 (germline): LGHDT, YNNKEL (reference sequence). The V end lost 4 bases, the J end lost 1 base, and 10 bases lay between the germline ends. The CDR3 DNA follows: TGTGCCAGCAGCCCCGGGACATCGAACACTGAAGCTTTCTTT. The encoded protein is CASSPGTSNTEAFF.

The chain recombines TRBV20-1 with TRBJ1-2; D not resolved. V lost 3 bases to trimming and J lost 1 base, with 9 bases between them. Germline loops: CDR1 DFQATT, CDR2 SNEGSKA (reference sequence). The CDR3 runs to 13 residues. The CDR3 sequence is CSARFGNNYGYTF. The CDR3 bases are TGCAGTGCTAGGTTCGGGAATAACTATGGCTACACCTTC.

In its sample, this clonotype ranks as medium-sized (0.01 to 0.1%). The V call is TRBV5-6, the J call TRBJ1-2, with 9 bases that match TRBD1. This CDR3 is 14 amino acids long. V shed 1 base, J shed 8 bases, and the junction held 6 bases outside the gene matches. Germline CDR1 SGHDT, CDR2 YYEEEE. CDR3 nucleotide sequence: TGTGCCAGCAGCTTGTGGGGACAGGGAGGCGGCTACACCTTC. It translates to CASSLWGQGGGYTF. The full variable domain, completed using reference TRBV5-6 and TRBJ1-2, is DAGVTQSPTHLIKTRGQQVTLRCSPKSGHDTVSWYQQALGQGPQFIFQYYEEEERQRGNFPDRFSGHQFPNYSSELNVNALLLGDSALYLCASSLWGQGGGYTFGSGTRLTVV.

This clonotype was seen a few times. The chain carries TRBV29-1 and TRBJ2-2, with 11 bases identical to TRBD2. The CDR3 runs 14 residues. V lost 6 bases, J lost 2 bases, and 2 bases stayed unmatched. The germline gives CDR1 SQVTM, CDR2 ANQGSEA. CDR3 amino acids: CSVLAGGNTGELFF. The CDR3 region has the DNA TGCAGCGTGCTAGCGGGGGGTAACACCGGGGAGCTGTTTTTT.

This clonotype counts as medium-sized. The gene calls are TRBV6-2 or TRBV6-3 and TRBJ2-5, with 9 bases that match TRBD2. This CDR3 spans 15 amino acids. V gave up 9 bases and J gave up 2 bases; unmatched junction bases: 10. Germline V lookup: CDR1 MNHEY, CDR2 SVGEGT. The CDR3 loop reads CASYGGGAEQETQYF. In DNA, the CDR3 is TGTGCCAGTTATGGCGGGGGGGCGGAACAAGAGACCCAGTACTTC.

Concerning this clonotype: Relative to the germline gene, one junction end is altered; a read error may explain this. The chain recombines TRBV28 with TRBJ2-5; tentative D call: TRBD1 (6 bases). Looked up from germline, CDR1 is MDHEN and CDR2 is SYDVKM. This CDR3 contains 15 residues. CDR3 coding DNA: TGTGCCAGCAGTCCAGCCGGGACATACCAAGAGGCCCAGTACTTC. Residues: CASSPAGTYQEAQYF.